Included here is one TCR beta chain sequence, with context. This specimen comes from a study of blood T cell repertoires in COVID-19. The overall study: Donors in the United States, Italy and Spain gave samples during acute or convalescent COVID-19.

Profiling relied on immunoSEQ multiplex PCR, and the TCRdb table lists in-frame clones only, not all of them. The table shows approximately 87,000 clones, with 65% to 85% occurring only once. The CDR3 length is 13 residues. Looked up from germline, CDR1 is LGHDT and CDR2 is YNNKEL (reference sequence). V lost 4 bases and J 4 bases, leaving 11 bases between the germline ends. The chain carries TRBV3-1 (or the pseudogene TRBV3-2) and TRBJ2-7, with D possibly matching TRBD2 (6 bases). Sequencing was performed on peripheral blood. The clonotype originates from a woman older than 75 with acute or convalescent COVID-19. The CDR3 spells CASSLAGKYEQYF. CDR3 bases: TGTGCCAGCAGCCTTGCGGGGAAGTACGAGCAGTACTTC.